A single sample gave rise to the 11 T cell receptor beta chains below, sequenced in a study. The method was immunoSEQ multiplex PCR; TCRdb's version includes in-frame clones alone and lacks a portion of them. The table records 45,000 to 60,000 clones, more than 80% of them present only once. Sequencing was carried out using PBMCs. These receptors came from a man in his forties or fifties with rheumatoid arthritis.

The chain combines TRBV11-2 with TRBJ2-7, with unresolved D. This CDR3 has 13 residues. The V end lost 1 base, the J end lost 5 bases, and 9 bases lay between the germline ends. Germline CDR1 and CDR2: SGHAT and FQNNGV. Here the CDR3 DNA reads TGTGCCAGCAGCTTAGGTCCCCCGGACGAGCAGTACTTC. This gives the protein CASSLGPPDEQYF.

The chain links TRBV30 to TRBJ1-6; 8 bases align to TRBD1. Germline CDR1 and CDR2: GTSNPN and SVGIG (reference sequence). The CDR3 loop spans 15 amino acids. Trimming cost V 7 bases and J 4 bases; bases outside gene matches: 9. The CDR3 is CAFVTDRGYNSPLHF. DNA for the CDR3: TGTGCCTTTGTTACCGACAGGGGTTATAATTCACCCCTCCACTTT.

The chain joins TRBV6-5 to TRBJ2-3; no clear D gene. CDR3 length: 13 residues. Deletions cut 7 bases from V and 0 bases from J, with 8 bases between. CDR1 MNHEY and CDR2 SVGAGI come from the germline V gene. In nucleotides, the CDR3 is TGTGCCAGCAACCCTACTAGCACAGATACGCAGTATTTT. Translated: CASNPTSTDTQYF.

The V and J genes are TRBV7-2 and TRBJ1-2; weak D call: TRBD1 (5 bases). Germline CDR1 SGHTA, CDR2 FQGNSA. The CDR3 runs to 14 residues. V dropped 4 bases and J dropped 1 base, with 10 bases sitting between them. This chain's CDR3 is CASSSQGVNYGYTF. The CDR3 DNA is TGTGCCAGCAGCTCGCAGGGCGTTAACTATGGCTACACCTTC.

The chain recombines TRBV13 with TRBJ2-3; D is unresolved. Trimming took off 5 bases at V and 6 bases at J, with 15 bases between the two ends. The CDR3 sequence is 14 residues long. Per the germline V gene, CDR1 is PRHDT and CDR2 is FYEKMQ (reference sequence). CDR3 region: CASSGRNGPDTQYF. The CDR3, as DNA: TGTGCCAGCAGCGGCCGGAACGGCCCTGATACGCAGTATTTT.

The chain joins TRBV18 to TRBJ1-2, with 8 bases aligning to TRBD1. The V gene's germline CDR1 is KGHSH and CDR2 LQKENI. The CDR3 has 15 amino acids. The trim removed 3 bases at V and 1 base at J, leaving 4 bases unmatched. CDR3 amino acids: CASSPDGQGNYGYTF. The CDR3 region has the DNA TGTGCCAGCTCACCTGACGGACAGGGTAACTATGGCTACACCTTC.

The CDR3 is CASSRQGSNQPQHF. DNA of the CDR3: TGTGCCAGCAGCCGACAGGGTAGCAATCAGCCCCAGCATTTT. The chain links TRBV6-5 to TRBJ1-5, with TRBD1 identical over 7 bases. The V gene's germline CDR1 is MNHEY and CDR2 SVGAGI. V lost 6 bases and J lost 0; bases outside the gene matches: 2. This CDR3 contains 14 residues.

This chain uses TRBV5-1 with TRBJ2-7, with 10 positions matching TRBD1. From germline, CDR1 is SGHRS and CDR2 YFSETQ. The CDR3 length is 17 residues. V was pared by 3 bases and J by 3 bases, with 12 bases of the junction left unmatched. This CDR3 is CASSYFFSGQGIYEQYF. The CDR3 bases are TGCGCCAGCAGCTACTTTTTCTCGGGACAGGGGATCTACGAGCAGTACTTC. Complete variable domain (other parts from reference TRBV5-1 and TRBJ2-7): KAGVTQTPRYLIKTRGQQVTLSCSPISGHRSVSWYQQTPGQGLQFLFEYFSETQRNKGNFPGRFSGRQFSNSRSEMNVSTLELGDSALYLCASSYFFSGQGIYEQYFGPGTRLTVT.

The CDR3 region has the DNA TGCAGTGCTAAAACGGGTTTCGGAGCTTTCTTT. It is translated as CSAKTGFGAFF. The chain combines TRBV20-1 with TRBJ1-1; no clear D gene. Germline CDR1 is DFQATT and CDR2 is SNEGSKA (reference sequence). This CDR3 comprises 11 residues. The ends were cut back, 4 bases at V and 10 bases at J, with 13 bases in the middle.

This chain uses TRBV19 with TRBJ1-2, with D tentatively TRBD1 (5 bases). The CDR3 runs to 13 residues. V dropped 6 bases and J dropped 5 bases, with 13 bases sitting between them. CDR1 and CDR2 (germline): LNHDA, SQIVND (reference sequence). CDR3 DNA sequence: TGTGCCAGTAGCATTGCCGACAGATATGGCTACACCTTC. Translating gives CASSIADRYGYTF.

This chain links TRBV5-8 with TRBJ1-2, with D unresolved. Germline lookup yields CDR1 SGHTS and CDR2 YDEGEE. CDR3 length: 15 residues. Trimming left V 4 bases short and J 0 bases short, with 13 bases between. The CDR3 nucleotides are TGTGCCAGCAGCCCGACGACGGATCCTAACTATGGCTACACCTTC. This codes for CASSPTTDPNYGYTF.